The 10 T cell receptor beta chains reported below all come from one sample, sequenced in a study of cytomegalovirus exposure and HLA in healthy donors (dated by TCRdb to the late 2010s). The method was the immunoSEQ multiplex PCR assay. A mixture of 60 forward primers for TCR Vbeta segments and 13 reverse primers for TCR Jbeta segments was used in the multiplex PCR. Sourced from immuneACCESS, this table was stored by TCRdb with only in-frame sequences that have V and J called. A share of the clones is absent; for the studies checked, an unresolved V gene accounts for under half, and the remainder has no known explanation. Counted in this sample were about 130,000 clones; roughly 85% of them appeared once. The ten biggest clones cover 6.5% to 8% of the sample. Material: PBMCs. The receptors derive from a man aged 35 to 55 in good health and CMV-seropositive.

The chain combines TRBV6-5 with TRBJ2-7, with TRBD2 as a possible D gene (6 bases). V was pared by 10 bases and J by 2 bases, with 18 bases between. CDR3 length equals 14 residues. Germline V gene sequence: CDR1 MNHEY, CDR2 SVGAGI. The CDR3 loop is CATSPGAQTYEQYF. CDR3 DNA: TGTGCCACCAGCCCGGGAGCGCAGACCTACGAGCAGTACTTC.

Concerning this clone: In this CDR3 the conserved last residue, phenylalanine or tryptophan, is missing, so a read error is likely. The chain uses TRBV2 and TRBJ1-1, with a possible D match to TRBD1 (5 bases). V lost 6 bases and J lost 0, with 8 bases in between. Germline V gene sequence: CDR1 SNHLY, CDR2 FYNNEI. The CDR3 sequence is 13 residues long. The DNA for the CDR3 is TGTGCCAGCAGCAAGGGGTTGAACACTGAAGCTTTCCTT. Protein: CASSKGLNTEAFL.

The chain combines TRBV13 with TRBJ1-5; D perhaps matches TRBD1 (6 bases). The ends were cut back, 5 bases at V and 5 bases at J, with 13 bases in the middle. The CDR3 is 14 amino acids. CDR1 PRHDT and CDR2 FYEKMQ come from the germline V gene (reference sequence). CDR3 in DNA: TGTGCCAGCAGCGCCGGACAGACGGATCAGCCCCAGCATTTT. Translated, it gives CASSAGQTDQPQHF.

The V call is TRBV10-1, the J call TRBJ2-7; no reliable D call. Trimming stripped 0 bases from V and 0 bases from J, with 12 bases between. This CDR3 region has 16 residues. Germline V lookup: CDR1 WNHNN, CDR2 SYGVQD (reference sequence). CDR3 residues: CASSESLGLSSYEQYF. The CDR3 bases are TGCGCCAGCAGTGAGTCCCTGGGCCTGAGCTCCTACGAGCAGTACTTC.

The J gene is TRBJ2-7, the V gene TRBV5-6, with D perhaps TRBD2 (5 bases). Trimming left V 3 bases short and J 7 bases short, with 17 bases between. Germline CDR1 SGHDT, CDR2 YYEEEE. The CDR3 length is 14 residues. CDR3 DNA: TGTGCCAGCAGCTCGGGCTACATAACGGGGGAGCAGTACTTC. Its protein product is CASSSGYITGEQYF. The complete variable domain, with remaining parts taken from reference TRBV5-6 and TRBJ2-7, reads DAGVTQSPTHLIKTRGQQVTLRCSPKSGHDTVSWYQQALGQGPQFIFQYYEEEERQRGNFPDRFSGHQFPNYSSELNVNALLLGDSALYLCASSSGYITGEQYFGPGTRLTVT.

In its sample, this clone was seen a few times. This sequence joins TRBV2 and TRBJ1-6; D uncertain. CDR1 SNHLY and CDR2 FYNNEI come from the germline V gene. V shed 1 base and J shed 5 bases, with 9 bases lying between them. The length of the CDR3 is 15 residues. In DNA form, the CDR3 reads TGTGCCAGCAGTGAAGACCGAGCAAATAATTCACCCCTCCACTTT. Its translation is CASSEDRANNSPLHF.

The V gene is TRBV5-1, the J gene TRBJ2-1; 9 bases map to TRBD2. With V trimmed by 2 bases and J by 8 bases, 8 bases remained unmatched. From germline, CDR1 is SGHRS and CDR2 YFSETQ. The CDR3 runs to 15 residues. The chain's CDR3 is CASSFQLAGSHEQFF. CDR3 nucleotides: TGCGCCAGCAGCTTTCAACTAGCGGGTTCTCATGAGCAGTTCTTC.

This clone was counted only a few times. The chain couples TRBV27 to TRBJ1-3, with 12 bases fitting TRBD1. CDR1 is MNHEY, CDR2 SMNVEV, per germline (reference sequence). The ends lost 6 bases at V and 4 bases at J; junction bases unmatched: 10. CDR3 size: 17 residues. Here the CDR3 reads CASSLLGQGASGNTIYF. CDR3 nucleotide sequence: TGTGCCAGCAGCTTGTTGGGACAGGGGGCGTCGGGAAACACCATATATTTT.

The V call is TRBV4-1, the J call TRBJ2-7; 9 positions match TRBD1. This CDR3 is built from 15 residues. V trimming: 4 bases; J trimming: 3 bases; junction bases outside the gene matches: 7. Germline assignment: CDR1 MGHRA and CDR2 YSYEKL. The CDR3 coding sequence is TGCGCCAGCAGCCTATCCGGGACAGGGTTCTACGAGCAGTACTTC. Protein sequence: CASSLSGTGFYEQYF.

V is TRBV27 and J is TRBJ1-1; 7 bases are shared with TRBD1. The trim removed 4 bases at V and 4 bases at J, leaving 12 bases unmatched. The CDR3 extends over 16 amino acids. CDR1 and CDR2 from the germline V gene are MNHEY and SMNVEV (reference sequence). CDR3: CASSSSRGGGATEAFF. The CDR3 region has the DNA TGTGCCAGCAGTTCTTCCAGAGGGGGCGGGGCCACTGAAGCTTTCTTT.